The next 25 T cell receptor beta chains were all read from a single sample in a study of blood T cells in healthy people across ages. A second PCR of about 6 to 11 cycles used a sample-barcoded 5' primer and a J-beta primer mix. TCRdb reprocessed the 5' RACE reads via MiXCR and lists one record per CDR3 protein. Of 800,000 or so distinct CDR3 sequences listed, around a quarter were seen once; the top ten hold approximately 3.7%. The same data also went into a second study, on T cells of mothers and their children.

The sample was blood. Receptor source: a boy younger than 18 in good health.

The chain carries TRBV7-2 and TRBJ2-5; D is ambiguous. The V gene's germline CDR1 is SGHTA and CDR2 FQGNSA. The V gene lost 2 bases and the J gene lost 4 bases, with 14 bases spanning the gap. This CDR3 is built from 15 residues. The CDR3 region has the DNA TGTGCCAGCAGCTTAAGGGTAGCTCGGCGAGAGACCCAGTACTTC. Its protein product is CASSLRVARRETQYF.

The chain carries TRBV20-1 and TRBJ2-5; perhaps D is TRBD1 or TRBD2 (5 bases each). V was shortened by 1 base and J by 5 bases, with 14 bases between the two germline ends. The CDR3 length is 14 residues. The germline CDR1 and CDR2 sequences are DFQATT and SNEGSKA (reference sequence). The DNA for the CDR3 is TGCAGTGCTAGAGGCGGTGGCAGGGAGGAGACCCAGTACTTC. Encoded protein: CSARGGGREETQYF.

This clonotype has only a few counts. The rearrangement uses TRBV28 and TRBJ2-1; either TRBD1 or TRBD2 may supply D (5 bases each). The CDR3 covers 16 residues. In germline, CDR1 is MDHEN, CDR2 SYDVKM. Deletions cut 6 bases from V and 1 base from J, with 16 bases between. The CDR3 spells CASRLKRGWSYNEQFF. The CDR3 DNA is TGTGCCAGCAGGTTAAAACGGGGCTGGTCCTACAATGAGCAGTTCTTC.

The chain recombines TRBV28 with TRBJ1-5; tentative D call: TRBD1 (5 bases). Per germline, CDR1 MDHEN and CDR2 SYDVKM. The CDR3 consists of 13 residues. The V end was cut by 7 bases, the J end by 7 bases, with 14 bases between. The CDR3 loop is CASNLGGWQPQHF. As DNA, the CDR3 is TGTGCCAGCAACCTGGGGGGATGGCAGCCCCAGCATTTT.

The chain joins TRBV20-1 to TRBJ1-5, with D perhaps TRBD1 (5 bases). The length of the CDR3 is 14 residues. Looked up from germline, CDR1 is DFQATT and CDR2 is SNEGSKA (reference sequence). Trimming left V 0 bases short and J 7 bases short, with 13 bases between. The CDR3 region has the DNA TGCAGTGCTAGAGATTATCGGGGGGACCAGCCCCAGCATTTT. Its translation is CSARDYRGDQPQHF.

This clonotype appeared a few times. The V and J genes are TRBV20-1 and TRBJ2-1; TRBD2 aligns across 8 bases. Germline lookup yields CDR1 DFQATT and CDR2 SNEGSKA (reference sequence). The junction had 9 bases not matched to a gene; V was cut back by 5 bases and J by 0 bases. CDR3 size: 16 residues. CDR3 nucleotides: TGCAGTGCTCGACCGGGACTAGTGACCTCCTACAATGAGCAGTTCTTC. Amino acids: CSARPGLVTSYNEQFF.

Worth noting for this clonotype: At one of its ends the junction is not consistent with the germline gene, which may arise from a read error. The chain has TRBV10-3 and TRBJ2-3; TRBD2 aligns across 8 bases. The CDR3 is made up of 15 amino acids. Germline V lookup: CDR1 ENHRY, CDR2 SYGVKD. The CDR3 bases are TGTGCCATCACTGAGCGGGAGAGGGGCACAGATACGCAGTATTTT. Its protein is CAITERERGTDTQYF.

This clonotype was seen a handful of times. The chain has TRBV9 and TRBJ1-1, with 8 bases that match TRBD1. This CDR3 region has 13 residues. CDR1 and CDR2 from the germline V gene are SGDLS and YYNGEE. Trimming cost V 3 bases and J 4 bases; bases outside gene matches: 2. The CDR3 nucleotides are TGTGCCAGCAGCGCGACAGGGGCCACTGAAGCTTTCTTT. Encoded protein: CASSATGATEAFF. Full variable domain (rest looked up from reference TRBV9 and TRBJ1-1): DSGVTQTPKHLITATGQRVTLRCSPRSGDLSVYWYQQSLDQGLQFLIQYYNGEERAKGNILERFSAQQFPDLHSELNLSSLELGDSALYFCASSATGATEAFFGQGTRLTVV.

V is TRBV18 and J is TRBJ1-2, with a tentative D call TRBD1 (6 bases). Germline V gene lookup returns CDR1 KGHSH and CDR2 LQKENI. V was clipped by 6 bases and J by 7 bases, with 18 bases between them. The CDR3 runs 14 residues. This CDR3 reads CASSPGTQDAGYTF. CDR3 DNA sequence: TGTGCCAGCTCCCCCGGGACACAGGATGCTGGCTACACCTTC.

The chain is built from TRBV6-2 or TRBV6-3 and TRBJ2-2; 14 positions match TRBD2. J was trimmed by 7 bases and V by 7 bases; bases with no gene match: 14. This CDR3 is built from 18 residues. The germline gives CDR1 MNHEY, CDR2 SVGEGT. CDR3 protein: CASISGLAGDLTVGELFF. For the CDR3, the DNA is TGTGCCAGCATCTCGGGACTAGCGGGAGATCTGACCGTCGGGGAGCTGTTTTTT.

To note about this clonotype: Mismatch with germline at one junction end may stem from a read error. The chain links TRBV2 to TRBJ2-5, with TRBD2 identical over 11 bases. CDR3 length: 14 amino acids. Germline V CDR1 and CDR2: SNHLY, FYNNEI. In DNA form, the CDR3 reads TGTGCGAGCAGTCGACTAGCGGGGTCAGAGACCCAGTACTTC. It codes for CASSRLAGSETQYF.

The V gene is TRBV20-1, the J gene TRBJ2-5, with D tentatively TRBD1 (7 bases). The J call may be faulty, since TRBJ2-7 better matches the DNA end. The CDR3 totals 14 residues. CDR1 and CDR2 (germline): DFQATT, SNEGSKA (reference sequence). This chain's CDR3 is CSAAAGQLPYEQYF. In DNA, the CDR3 is TGCAGTGCTGCCGCGGGACAGCTACCCTACGAGCAGTACTTC.

This clonotype showed up just a few times. V and J are TRBV14 and TRBJ2-3; possible D gene TRBD1, 5 bases. The ends were cut back, 5 bases at V and 2 bases at J, with 8 bases in the middle. There are 13 residues in the CDR3. The germline CDR1 and CDR2 sequences are SGHDN and FVKESK. The CDR3 DNA reads as TGTGCCAGCAGCGAAGGGGACACAGATACGCAGTATTTT. Translation: CASSEGDTDTQYF.

This clonotype was observed once. The CDR3 loop is CASSLDGTLNEQFF. The CDR3 DNA reads TGCGCCAGCAGCCTGGACGGGACTTTGAATGAGCAGTTCTTC. The rearrangement uses TRBV5-1 and TRBJ2-1, with D perhaps matching TRBD2 (6 bases). Germline-derived CDR1 and CDR2 are SGHRS and YFSETQ. This CDR3 is built from 14 residues. V lost 4 bases to trimming and J lost 7 bases, with 15 bases between them.

The chain has TRBV7-6 and TRBJ2-1; 7 nucleotides line up with TRBD1. Losses at the gene ends were 5 bases for V and 5 bases for J; bases not matched to a gene: 9. Germline assignment: CDR1 SGHVS and CDR2 FNYEAQ. The CDR3 loop spans 15 amino acids. This CDR3 is CASSAGTEINNEQFF. The CDR3 coding sequence is TGTGCCAGCAGCGCCGGGACAGAAATCAACAATGAGCAGTTCTTC.

This clonotype was recorded a few times. The V and J genes are TRBV9 and TRBJ2-3, with 9 bases identical to TRBD1. CDR3 length equals 17 residues. Unmatched junction bases numbered 5, after V lost 0 bases and J lost 0 bases. CDR1 and CDR2 from the germline V gene are SGDLS and YYNGEE. CDR3 coding DNA: TGTGCCAGCAGCGTAGAGGGGACAGGGTTTAGCACAGATACGCAGTATTTT. Translated: CASSVEGTGFSTDTQYF.

This clonotype has more than one count but fewer than ten. This chain connects TRBV28 to TRBJ2-2; possibly TRBD2 for D (5 bases). CDR3 size: 15 residues. CDR1 is MDHEN, CDR2 SYDVKM, per germline. Trimming removed 1 base from V and 4 bases from J, with 10 bases in between. CDR3 DNA sequence: TGTGCCAGCAGTTTATCCGGGGTGGGCACCGGGGAGCTGTTTTTT. Protein: CASSLSGVGTGELFF. The whole variable domain, remainder taken from reference TRBV28 and TRBJ2-2, is DVKVTQSSRYLVKRTGEKVFLECVQDMDHENMFWYRQDPGLGLRLIYFSYDVKMKEKGDIPEGYSVSREKKERFSLILESASTNQTSMYLCASSLSGVGTGELFFGEGSRLTVL.

The chain combines TRBV29-1 with TRBJ2-5, with 9 bases identical to TRBD2. Germline CDR1 and CDR2: SQVTM and ANQGSEA. The CDR3 spans 14 residues. Trimming at V came to 3 bases and at J to 3 bases, leaving 5 bases not matched to a gene. CDR3: CSVEASGKKETQYF. CDR3 coding DNA: TGCAGCGTTGAGGCTAGCGGGAAAAAAGAGACCCAGTACTTC. The variable domain in full, completed from reference TRBV29-1 and TRBJ2-5, reads SAVISQKPSRDICQRGTSLTIQCQVDSQVTMMFWYRQQPGQSLTLIATANQGSEATYESGFVIDKFPISRPNLTFSTLTVSNMSPEDSSIYLCSVEASGKKETQYFGPGTRLLVL.

The chain recombines TRBV5-1 with TRBJ2-2, with TRBD2 as a possible D gene (5 bases). Germline lookup yields CDR1 SGHRS and CDR2 YFSETQ. The CDR3 has 13 amino acids. V was cut by 0 bases and J by 6 bases, with 6 bases left in between. The CDR3 region has the DNA TGCGCCAGCAGCTTGGTGGAGGCCGGGGAGCTGTTTTTT. It codes for CASSLVEAGELFF.

This chain joins TRBV7-9 and TRBJ2-1; D assignment may be TRBD1 or TRBD2 (5 bases each). V was clipped by 1 base and J by 10 bases, with 14 bases between them. This CDR3 region has 14 residues. Germline CDR1 reads SEHNR; CDR2 reads FQNEAQ (reference sequence). CDR3 bases: TGTGCCAGCAGCTTAGTTACCGGGACCCCGGAGCAGTTCTTC. Amino acid sequence: CASSLVTGTPEQFF.

The genes are TRBV18 and TRBJ2-7; D possibly matches TRBD1 or TRBD2 (5 bases each). Germline V gene lookup returns CDR1 KGHSH and CDR2 LQKENI. This CDR3 spans 13 amino acids. The V end was cut by 0 bases, the J end by 5 bases, with 8 bases between. CDR3 coding DNA: TGTGCCAGCTCACCACCGGGACGGAACGAGCAGTACTTC. Translating it yields CASSPPGRNEQYF.

The CDR3 loop reads CASSPGRVKTAYEQYF. The CDR3 DNA is TGTGCCAGCAGCCCGGGAAGGGTGAAAACGGCCTACGAGCAGTACTTC. The J gene is TRBJ2-7, the V gene TRBV6-2 or TRBV6-3; a possible D gene is TRBD2 (5 bases). Trimming pared 6 bases from V and 2 bases from J, leaving 20 bases between. Germline CDR1 MNHEY, CDR2 SVGEGT. CDR3 size: 16 residues.

This clonotype was seen a handful of times. The chain combines TRBV29-1 with TRBJ2-1, with TRBD2 as a possible D gene (5 bases). Germline V gene data show CDR1 as SQVTM and CDR2 as ANQGSEA. V dropped 4 bases and J dropped 5 bases, with 15 bases sitting between them. CDR3 length: 14 amino acids. This chain's CDR3 is CSVVRGALDNEQFF. In nucleotides, the CDR3 is TGCAGCGTTGTTCGGGGTGCCCTGGACAATGAGCAGTTCTTC.

The chain is built from TRBV11-1 and TRBJ2-5; TRBD1 matches 9 bases. Germline V gene data show CDR1 as SGHAT and CDR2 as FQDESV (reference sequence). The CDR3 consists of 17 residues. V trimming: 5 bases; J trimming: 11 bases; junction bases outside the gene matches: 21. This CDR3 reads CASSRTPWDREDQGQYF. The CDR3, as DNA: TGTGCCAGCAGCCGTACACCCTGGGACAGGGAGGATCAGGGGCAGTACTTC.

The chain links TRBV9 to TRBJ1-1; D is unclear. The germline CDR1 and CDR2 sequences are SGDLS and YYNGEE. CDR3 length: 13 amino acids. V shed 0 bases and J shed 8 bases, with 11 bases lying between them. CDR3 sequence (DNA): TGTGCCAGCAGCGTAGGTTCCACCTCCGAAGCTTTCTTT. Protein sequence: CASSVGSTSEAFF.